This TCR beta chain appears in the sequencing data of a study of CD8 T cells in Susac syndrome. In germline, CDR1 is MNHNY, CDR2 SVGAGI (reference sequence). CDR3 size: 13 residues. The V end lost 2 bases, the J end lost 6 bases, and 7 bases lay between the germline ends. Peripheral blood CD8+ and CD4+ T cells were profiled by TCR beta sequencing. While serving as controls, healthy donors were matched for age and sex. The TEMRA cells underwent FACS enrichment, while the CD8+ and CD4+ T cells underwent negative isolation. Random-hexamer reverse transcription was applied to roughly 0.5 to 1 ug RNA. TCRdb fed the immunoSEQ multiplex PCR reads into MiXCR, producing one record per CDR3 protein. The sample yields 120,000 or so distinct CDR3 sequences, about 95% seen once.

Source material: CD4+ T cells from PBMCs. This chain links TRBV6-6 with TRBJ2-2; weak D call: TRBD2 (5 bases). The TCR sequence derives from a human donor in good health. The CDR3 spells CASSYEGSGELFF. For the CDR3, the DNA is TGTGCCAGCAGTTACGAGGGATCCGGGGAGCTGTTTTTT.